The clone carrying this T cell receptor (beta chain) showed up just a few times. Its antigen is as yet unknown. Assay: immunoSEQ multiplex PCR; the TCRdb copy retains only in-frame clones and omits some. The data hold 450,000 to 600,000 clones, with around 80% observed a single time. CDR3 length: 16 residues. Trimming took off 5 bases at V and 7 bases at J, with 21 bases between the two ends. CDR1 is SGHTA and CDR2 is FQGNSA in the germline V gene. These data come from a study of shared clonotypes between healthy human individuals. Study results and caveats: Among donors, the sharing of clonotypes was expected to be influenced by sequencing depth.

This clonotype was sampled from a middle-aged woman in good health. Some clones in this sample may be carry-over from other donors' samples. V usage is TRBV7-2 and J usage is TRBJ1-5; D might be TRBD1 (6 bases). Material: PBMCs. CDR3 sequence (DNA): TGTGCCAGCAGCCCTGACTACGGGGGGGGCAGGCAGCCCCAGCATTTT. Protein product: CASSPDYGGGRQPQHF.